The next 21 T cell receptor beta chains were all read from a single sample in a study of T cells after yellow fever vaccination. TCRdb redid the calling of the 5' RACE reads with MiXCR, one entry per CDR3 protein. The sample shows 250,000 to 300,000 distinct CDR3 sequences, about 5.2% of them seen only once. Sequencing was performed on CD4+ T cells sorted from PBMCs, taken on the day of the yellow fever booster vaccination. The receptors stem from a man between 18 and 35 years old who received the YFV17D yellow fever vaccine.

This clonotype was counted only a few times. The V call is TRBV4-1, the J call TRBJ2-1; D may correspond to TRBD1 or TRBD2 (6 bases each). CDR3 length: 18 amino acids. CDR1 and CDR2 (germline): MGHRA, YSYEKL. The germline V and J ends were trimmed by 4 bases and 5 bases, with 24 bases remaining between them. The chain's CDR3 is CASSPRGVAAPFDNEQFF. In DNA form, the CDR3 reads TGCGCCAGCAGCCCAAGGGGGGTAGCGGCCCCTTTTGACAATGAGCAGTTCTTC.

This clonotype showed up many times. This chain links TRBV4-3 with TRBJ2-7; 7 bases agree with TRBD2. V shed 0 bases and J 6 bases; nucleotides not matched to a gene: 5. The germline CDR1 and CDR2 sequences are LGHNA and YSLEER. This CDR3 has 14 residues. This CDR3 reads CASSQEGLRGEQYF. The CDR3 DNA reads TGCGCCAGCAGCCAAGAGGGACTAAGGGGCGAGCAGTACTTC.

The rearrangement links TRBV5-4 to TRBJ2-5; TRBD1 aligns across 7 bases. Trimming took 3 bases from V and 2 from J; bases not matched to a gene: 4. This CDR3 has 14 residues. Germline values: CDR1 SGHNT, CDR2 YYREEE (reference sequence). In DNA, the CDR3 is TGTGCCAGCAGCTGGGGACAGAAACAAGAGACCCAGTACTTC. Translating it yields CASSWGQKQETQYF.

The chain combines TRBV6-4 with TRBJ2-3; TRBD1 is a possible D gene (5 bases). The germline CDR1 and CDR2 sequences are MRHNA and SNTAGT. This CDR3 region has 15 residues. V dropped 2 bases and J dropped 0 bases, with 9 bases sitting between them. CDR3 protein: CASSDRSGSTDTQYF. CDR3 bases: TGTGCCAGCAGTGACCGGTCAGGGAGCACAGATACGCAGTATTTT.

This clonotype was recorded at least ten times. This sequence joins TRBV29-1 and TRBJ1-3; no firm D call. Germline V gene data show CDR1 as SQVTM and CDR2 as ANQGSEA. The V end was cut by 6 bases, the J end by 4 bases, with 7 bases between. The length of the CDR3 is 11 residues. The CDR3 protein is CSVNQGNTIYF. The CDR3 DNA reads TGCAGCGTAAACCAGGGAAACACCATATATTTT.

This clonotype was seen only a few times. This chain connects TRBV12-3 or TRBV12-4 to TRBJ1-4; weak D call: TRBD1 (5 bases). Trimming left V 4 bases short and J 14 bases short, with 11 bases between. This CDR3 is built from 11 residues. CDR3 nucleotides: TGTGCCAGCAGTTCAGGTCGGGGGCTGTTTTTT. Protein product: CASSSGRGLFF.

This clonotype was observed a handful of times. This chain links TRBV9 with TRBJ2-3; D ambiguous. The CDR3 extends over 15 amino acids. V was clipped by 1 base and J by 1 base, with 10 bases between them. In germline, CDR1 is SGDLS, CDR2 YYNGEE. CDR3: CASSVSTKGTDTQYF. The CDR3 DNA reads TGTGCCAGCAGCGTATCCACCAAGGGCACAGATACGCAGTATTTT.

The chain employs TRBV4-1 and TRBJ2-5, with 9 nucleotides matching TRBD2. V shed 4 bases and J 1 base; nucleotides not matched to a gene: 10. The CDR3 is made up of 17 amino acids. CDR1 is MGHRA and CDR2 is YSYEKL in the germline V gene. DNA for the CDR3: TGCGCCAGCAGCCTGGGACCAGCGGGGGGCCTCCAAGAGACCCAGTACTTC. Protein: CASSLGPAGGLQETQYF.

Ten or more counts support this clonotype. The chain recombines TRBV28 with TRBJ1-5, with D maybe TRBD1 (5 bases). The V and J ends lost 6 bases and 1 base respectively, with 22 bases between them. This CDR3 spans 18 amino acids. The germline CDR1 and CDR2 sequences are MDHEN and SYDVKM. This chain's CDR3 is CASSEFAGYRDSNQPQHF. CDR3 DNA: TGTGCCAGCAGCGAGTTTGCGGGCTACCGGGACAGCAATCAGCCCCAGCATTTT.

The rearrangement uses TRBV7-9 and TRBJ1-4; D remains unclear. Trimming cost V 3 bases and J 0 bases, with 8 bases left between them. This CDR3 has 15 residues. CDR1 is SEHNR, CDR2 FQNEAQ, per germline (reference sequence). CDR3 nucleotide sequence: TGTGCCAGCAGCTTCCACCCGGCAACTAATGAAAAACTGTTTTTT. This gives the protein CASSFHPATNEKLFF.

This clonotype was detected a few times. The chain joins TRBV7-2 to TRBJ2-3; a weak D match, TRBD2 (5 bases). The ends were cut back, 3 bases at V and 4 bases at J, with 14 bases in the middle. This CDR3 contains 15 residues. In germline, CDR1 is SGHTA, CDR2 FQGNSA. The CDR3 nucleotides are TGTGCCAGCAGCTTCTTCTCTAGCAGCGCAGATACGCAGTATTTT. The encoded protein is CASSFFSSSADTQYF. Filled out from reference TRBV7-2 and TRBJ2-3, the complete variable domain reads GAGVSQSPSNKVTEKGKDVELRCDPISGHTALYWYRQSLGQGLEFLIYFQGNSAPDKSGLPSDRFSAERTGGSVSTLTIQRTQQEDSAVYLCASSFFSSSADTQYFGPGTRLTVL.

In this sample, this clonotype turned up many times. V usage is TRBV7-2 and J usage is TRBJ2-5; 7 bases match TRBD2. CDR1 is SGHTA, CDR2 FQGNSA, per germline. V dropped 3 bases and J dropped 2; count of bases not matched to a gene: 3. The CDR3 runs to 14 residues. CDR3 region: CASSLGGGQETQYF. CDR3 coding DNA: TGTGCCAGCAGCTTGGGCGGGGGTCAAGAGACCCAGTACTTC. Based on the CDR3 plus reference TRBV7-2 and TRBJ2-5, the full variable domain is GAGVSQSPSNKVTEKGKDVELRCDPISGHTALYWYRQSLGQGLEFLIYFQGNSAPDKSGLPSDRFSAERTGGSVSTLTIQRTQQEDSAVYLCASSLGGGQETQYFGPGTRLLVL.

The chain joins TRBV18 to TRBJ2-6, with 9 bases lining up with TRBD1. The CDR3 is made up of 18 amino acids. V shed 4 bases, J shed 2 bases, and the junction held 9 bases outside the gene matches. The germline CDR1 and CDR2 sequences are KGHSH and LQKENI. The CDR3 protein is CASSRRTGQGTGANVLTF. The CDR3 nucleotides read TGTGCCAGCTCACGGAGGACGGGACAGGGTACTGGGGCCAACGTCCTGACTTTC.

This clonotype was observed at least ten times. This sequence joins TRBV4-3 and TRBJ1-3; D is uncertain. The CDR3 totals 14 residues. Germline values: CDR1 LGHNA, CDR2 YSLEER. V lost 3 bases, J lost 1 base, and 7 bases lay in between. This chain's CDR3 is CASSQEGSGNTIYF. The CDR3 bases are TGCGCCAGCAGCCAGGAAGGATCTGGAAACACCATATATTTT.

A few counts support this clonotype. The genes are TRBV14 and TRBJ1-6; D remains ambiguous. Germline CDR1 reads SGHDN; CDR2 reads FVKESK. V shed 4 bases and J shed 8 bases, with 15 bases lying between them. This CDR3 has 15 residues. The CDR3 spells CASSLLGLRDSPLHF. In DNA, the CDR3 is TGTGCCAGCAGCCTGCTTGGACTAAGGGATTCACCCCTCCACTTT.

This clonotype was recorded many times. V is TRBV28 and J is TRBJ2-1; no definite D call. V was shortened by 2 bases and J by 8 bases, with 7 bases between the two germline ends. Germline values: CDR1 MDHEN, CDR2 SYDVKM. The CDR3 loop spans 12 amino acids. The CDR3: CASSLVGHEQFF. The CDR3 coding sequence is TGTGCCAGCAGTTTAGTGGGTCATGAGCAGTTCTTC.

The genes are TRBV7-2 and TRBJ2-1, with 7 nucleotides matching TRBD2. CDR1 and CDR2 from the germline V gene are SGHTA and FQGNSA. J was trimmed by 9 bases and V by 6 bases; bases with no gene match: 5. The CDR3 totals 12 residues. In DNA form, the CDR3 reads TGTGCCAGCAGGCGGGAGTTAGGTGAGCAGTTCTTC. Its protein product is CASRRELGEQFF.

This clonotype has more than one count but fewer than ten. This sequence joins TRBV6-6 and TRBJ2-3; 12 bases align to TRBD2. Germline CDR1 MNHNY, CDR2 SVGAGI (reference sequence). CDR3 length equals 19 residues. V lost 2 bases to trimming and J lost 0 bases; unmatched junction nucleotides: 9. The CDR3: CASSYPRTSGATSTDTQYF. In nucleotides, the CDR3 is TGTGCCAGCAGTTACCCTCGGACTAGCGGGGCCACTAGCACAGATACGCAGTATTTT.

This clonotype has more than one count but fewer than ten. CDR3 nucleotide sequence: TGCGCCAGCAGCCAAGATCGGAACATGGAGACCCAGTACTTC. Protein product: CASSQDRNMETQYF. The V and J genes are TRBV4-1 and TRBJ2-5; no clear D gene. Trimming took off 0 bases at V and 5 bases at J, with 10 bases between the two ends. Germline V gene lookup returns CDR1 MGHRA and CDR2 YSYEKL. The CDR3 is made up of 14 amino acids.

This clonotype was counted at least ten times. The V and J genes are TRBV5-1 and TRBJ2-6; a weak D match, TRBD1 (7 bases). Germline CDR1 SGHRS, CDR2 YFSETQ. The V gene lost 9 bases and the J gene lost 0 bases, with 10 bases spanning the gap. The CDR3 extends over 14 amino acids. The CDR3 nucleotides read TGCGCCACGCGGGACAGCTCTGGGGCCAACGTCCTGACTTTC. It specifies CATRDSSGANVLTF.

The sample holds many counts of this clonotype. V is TRBV12-3 or TRBV12-4 and J is TRBJ2-1; D is ambiguous. Trimming cost V 5 bases and J 7 bases, with 15 bases left between them. The CDR3 loop spans 14 amino acids. The DNA for the CDR3 is TGTGCCAGCAGTGAAACCAGATTCCCGAATGAGCAGTTCTTC. It is translated as CASSETRFPNEQFF.